A single sample gave rise to the 6 T cell receptor beta chains below, sequenced in a study of beta chain features in type 1 diabetes. The whole isolated RNA underwent reverse transcription, so sequencing captured expressed TCRB transcripts. Repertoires were generated with immunoSEQ multiplex PCR, while TCRdb's copy carries only in-frame clones and drops some. The sample has roughly 120,000 clones, 30% to 40% seen once. Sequenced sample: stem cell memory CD4+ T cells from blood. All receptors come from a woman between 18 and 29 years old in good health.

The rearrangement joins TRBV7-2 to TRBJ1-5; the D gene is possibly TRBD1 (5 bases). CDR3 length: 15 amino acids. Germline V gene sequence: CDR1 SGHTA, CDR2 FQGNSA. Trimming left V 0 bases short and J 1 base short, with 7 bases between. This CDR3 is CASSLAGVSNQPQHF. The CDR3 bases are TGTGCCAGCAGCTTAGCAGGGGTCAGCAATCAGCCCCAGCATTTT.

This clone occurred a few times. This sequence joins TRBV5-1 and TRBJ2-1, with TRBD1 matching over 7 bases. The CDR3 has 14 residues. V lost 4 bases, J lost 4 bases, and 5 bases stayed unmatched. Germline loops: CDR1 SGHRS, CDR2 YFSETQ. The CDR3 here is CASSPGQTYNEQFF. CDR3 DNA: TGCGCCAGCAGCCCGGGACAGACTTACAATGAGCAGTTCTTC.

This clone was seen more than once but under ten times. The chain combines TRBV7-9 with TRBJ2-1, with D possibly TRBD2 on 5 matching bases. CDR3 length: 12 amino acids. Trimming took off 6 bases at V and 12 bases at J, with 15 bases between the two ends. CDR1 and CDR2 (germline): SEHNR, FQNEAQ (reference sequence). The CDR3: CASSPNFRGQFF. Written as DNA, the CDR3 is TGTGCCAGCAGTCCTAATTTTCGGGGGCAGTTCTTC.

This sequence joins TRBV7-8 and TRBJ2-3; the match to TRBD2 covers 9 bases. This CDR3 contains 17 residues. The germline V gene encodes CDR1 SGHVS and CDR2 FQNEAQ. The V gene end was trimmed by 0 bases and the J gene end by 3 bases; junction bases not matched to a gene: 7. This CDR3 reads CASSLAKLAGVTDTQYF. CDR3 nucleotides: TGTGCCAGCAGCTTAGCGAAGTTAGCGGGAGTAACAGATACGCAGTATTTT.

The rearrangement uses TRBV7-2 and TRBJ2-2; 7 bases agree with TRBD2. Trimming took 5 bases from V and 5 from J; bases not matched to a gene: 8. This CDR3 is 15 amino acids long. The germline CDR1 and CDR2 sequences are SGHTA and FQGNSA. CDR3 amino acids: CASSTSGGRTGELFF. The CDR3 nucleotides read TGTGCCAGCAGCACCTCGGGGGGAAGAACCGGGGAGCTGTTTTTT.

This clone was recorded only once. J is TRBJ1-4 and V is TRBV7-9; no firm D call. There are 13 residues in the CDR3. Trimming stripped 1 base from V and 7 bases from J, with 7 bases between. Germline V gene lookup returns CDR1 SEHNR and CDR2 FQNEAQ (reference sequence). This CDR3 reads CASSLVLGEKLFF. In DNA form, the CDR3 reads TGTGCCAGCAGCTTAGTTCTAGGTGAAAAACTGTTTTTT.